The 5 T cell receptor beta chains in this list originate from one sample, sequenced in a study of blood T cell repertoires in COVID-19. The repertoire was sequenced with immunoSEQ multiplex PCR; TCRdb's copy has only in-frame clones and lacks some. The table has about 210,000 clones, about 76% seen once. The sample consisted of PBMCs or T cells enriched from blood (not recorded which). These receptors were obtained from a woman aged 45-65 years with acute COVID-19.

The rearrangement uses TRBV9 and TRBJ2-1; D is uncertain. Germline assignment: CDR1 SGDLS and CDR2 YYNGEE. The V gene lost 4 bases and the J gene lost 6 bases, with 8 bases spanning the gap. The CDR3 runs to 12 residues. The CDR3 sequence is CASSTNSNEQFF. CDR3 bases: TGTGCCAGCAGCACCAACAGCAATGAGCAGTTCTTC.

J is TRBJ1-4 and V is TRBV6-5, with D unresolved. CDR3 length: 14 residues. V gave up 5 bases and J gave up 4 bases, with 11 bases separating them. Germline assignment: CDR1 MNHEY and CDR2 SVGAGI. CDR3 sequence: CASSPRVGNEKLFF. The CDR3 DNA reads TGTGCCAGCAGTCCCCGGGTTGGTAATGAAAAACTGTTTTTT.

The J gene is TRBJ2-7, the V gene TRBV5-1; 7 positions match TRBD2. Germline CDR1 reads SGHRS; CDR2 reads YFSETQ. The CDR3 is made up of 15 amino acids. With 0 bases clipped from V and 2 bases from J, the junction kept 5 bases outside the gene matches. The CDR3 DNA reads as TGCGCCAGCAGCTTGGGAGAGGGAGGGACCTACGAGCAGTACTTC. Amino acids: CASSLGEGGTYEQYF.

The chain carries TRBV14 and TRBJ2-1, with 10 bases aligning to TRBD2. V dropped 3 bases and J dropped 2; count of bases not matched to a gene: 16. Germline lookup yields CDR1 SGHDN and CDR2 FVKESK. This CDR3 has 20 amino acids. CDR3 loop: CASSQDITSGVPHAYNEQFF. DNA of the CDR3: TGTGCCAGCAGCCAGGATATTACTAGCGGGGTCCCTCACGCCTACAATGAGCAGTTCTTC.

This rearrangement joins TRBV28 to TRBJ2-7, with a weak D call TRBD2 (7 bases). The CDR3 is made up of 13 amino acids. Trimming shortened V by 8 bases and J by 5 bases, and 16 bases separated the two germline ends. CDR1 is MDHEN and CDR2 is SYDVKM in the germline V gene. The CDR3 spells CASLITGGHEQYF. DNA of the CDR3: TGTGCCAGCTTAATTACCGGGGGGCACGAGCAGTACTTC.